This T cell receptor beta chain was captured in a study of blood T cell repertoires in COVID-19. Methods used by the authors: Scientists estimated how many nucleated cells there were by amplifying reference gene primers. TCRdb's copy holds only in-frame clones and misses some; the assay was immunoSEQ multiplex PCR. Clone size and the V and J calls come from that table; the DNA yielded D and trimming. The sample lists fewer than 80,000 clones, about 70% occurring once. Germline CDR1 and CDR2: SGHRS and YFSETQ. The V gene lost 2 bases and the J gene lost 5 bases, with 19 bases spanning the gap. The CDR3 is 16 residues long.

Sequencing input: peripheral blood. The receptor was isolated from a human donor in a cohort sampled during active COVID-19. The J gene is TRBJ1-2, the V gene TRBV5-1; D gene ambiguous. The CDR3 protein is CASSLSLGRRGYGYTF. As DNA, the CDR3 is TGCGCCAGCAGCTTAAGTTTGGGCAGGCGTGGGTATGGCTACACCTTC.